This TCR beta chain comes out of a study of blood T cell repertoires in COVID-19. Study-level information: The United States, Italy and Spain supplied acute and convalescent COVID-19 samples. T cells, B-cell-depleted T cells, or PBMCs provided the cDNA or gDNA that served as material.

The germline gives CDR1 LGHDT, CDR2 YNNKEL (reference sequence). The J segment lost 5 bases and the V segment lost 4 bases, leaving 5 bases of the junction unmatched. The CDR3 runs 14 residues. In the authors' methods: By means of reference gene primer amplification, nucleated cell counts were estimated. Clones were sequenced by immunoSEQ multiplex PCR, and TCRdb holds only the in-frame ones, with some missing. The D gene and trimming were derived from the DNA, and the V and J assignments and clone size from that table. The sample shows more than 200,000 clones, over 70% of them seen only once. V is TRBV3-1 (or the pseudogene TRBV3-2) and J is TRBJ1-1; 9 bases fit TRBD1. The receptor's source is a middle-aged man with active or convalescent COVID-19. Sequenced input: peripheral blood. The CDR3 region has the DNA TGTGCCAGCAGCCCCCGGACAGGGGATACTGAAGCTTTCTTT. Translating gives CASSPRTGDTEAFF.